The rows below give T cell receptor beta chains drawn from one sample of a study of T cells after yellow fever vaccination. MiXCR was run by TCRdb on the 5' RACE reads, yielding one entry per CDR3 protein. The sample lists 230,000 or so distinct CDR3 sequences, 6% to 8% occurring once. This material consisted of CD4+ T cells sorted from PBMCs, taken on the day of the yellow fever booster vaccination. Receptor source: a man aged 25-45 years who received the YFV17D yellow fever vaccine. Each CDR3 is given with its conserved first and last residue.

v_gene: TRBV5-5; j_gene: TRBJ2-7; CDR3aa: CASRWIDGTSGFSYEQYF
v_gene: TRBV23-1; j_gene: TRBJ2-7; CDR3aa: CASSRNYYEQYF
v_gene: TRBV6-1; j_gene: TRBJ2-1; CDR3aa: CASTRLAGDEQFF
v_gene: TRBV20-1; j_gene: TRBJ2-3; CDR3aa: CSANSVASGKDTQYF
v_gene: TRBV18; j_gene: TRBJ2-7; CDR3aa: CASSPTSEGNEQYF
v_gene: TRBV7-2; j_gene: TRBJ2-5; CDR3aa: CASALTSLAGGQETQYF
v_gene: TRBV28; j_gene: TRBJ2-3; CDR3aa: CASRKWGQSTDTQYF
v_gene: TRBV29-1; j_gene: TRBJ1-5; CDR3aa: CSVARDSNQPQHF
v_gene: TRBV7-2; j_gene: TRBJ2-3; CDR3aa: CASSSTSLLTNTQYF
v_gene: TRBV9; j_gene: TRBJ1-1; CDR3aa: CASSLDLLNTEAFF
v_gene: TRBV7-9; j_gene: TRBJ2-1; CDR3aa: CATLLSASSYNEQFF
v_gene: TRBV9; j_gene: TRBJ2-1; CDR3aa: CASSGGTGVGNEQFF
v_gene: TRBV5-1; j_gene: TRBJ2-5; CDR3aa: CASSLTSIQETQYF
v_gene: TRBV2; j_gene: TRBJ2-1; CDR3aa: CASRGLANEQFF
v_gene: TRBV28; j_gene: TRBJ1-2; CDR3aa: CASRLGQYYGYTF
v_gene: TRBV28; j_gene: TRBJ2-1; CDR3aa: CASSFDLFFREGFNEQFF
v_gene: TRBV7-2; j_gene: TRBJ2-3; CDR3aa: CASSFQLFADTQYF
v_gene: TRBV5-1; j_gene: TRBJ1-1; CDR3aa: CASSPNRDPNTEAFF
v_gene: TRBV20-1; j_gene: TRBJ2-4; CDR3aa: CSATTENIQYF
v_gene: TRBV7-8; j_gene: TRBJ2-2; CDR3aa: CASSPRGLANTGELFF
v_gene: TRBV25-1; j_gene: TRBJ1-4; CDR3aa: CASSDKGAGNEKLFF
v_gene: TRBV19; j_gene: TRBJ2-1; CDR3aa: CASSMGQGPPYNEQFF
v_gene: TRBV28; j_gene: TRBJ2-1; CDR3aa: CASSSRPGLASTFF
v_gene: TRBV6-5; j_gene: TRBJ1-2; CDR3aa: CASSYAVNYGYTF
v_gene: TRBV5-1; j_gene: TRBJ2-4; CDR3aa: CASSSRQGFRSNIQYF
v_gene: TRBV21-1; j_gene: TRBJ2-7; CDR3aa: CASRRSGYEQYF
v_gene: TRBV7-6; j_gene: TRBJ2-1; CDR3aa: CASASLRAGGSNEQFF
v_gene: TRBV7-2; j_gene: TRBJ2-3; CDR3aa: CASSLDSTSAITQYF
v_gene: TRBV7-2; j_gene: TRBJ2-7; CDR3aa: CASSSTTGGGYEQYF
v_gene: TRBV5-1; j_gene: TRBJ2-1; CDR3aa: CASSFGNRVLNEQFF
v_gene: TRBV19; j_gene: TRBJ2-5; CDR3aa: CASSIRDRPPETQYF
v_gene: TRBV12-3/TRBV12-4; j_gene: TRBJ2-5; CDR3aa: CASSTSGTQYF
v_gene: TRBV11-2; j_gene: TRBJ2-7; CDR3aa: CASSLVGSGSVSYEQYF
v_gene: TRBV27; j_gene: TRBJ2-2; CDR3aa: CASRTSAGGELFF
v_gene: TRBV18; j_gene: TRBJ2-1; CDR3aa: CASSPPGVTNEQFF
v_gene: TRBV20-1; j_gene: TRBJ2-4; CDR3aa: CSASPGVAKNIQYF
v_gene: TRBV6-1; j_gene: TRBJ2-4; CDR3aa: CASRNLRLAKNIQYF
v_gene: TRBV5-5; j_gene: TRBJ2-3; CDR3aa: CASSLGLAGVLADTQYF
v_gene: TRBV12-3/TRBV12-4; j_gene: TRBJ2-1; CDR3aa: CASSLRGKGQGVSYNEQFF
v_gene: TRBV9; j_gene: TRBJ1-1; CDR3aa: CASSSHGETEAFF
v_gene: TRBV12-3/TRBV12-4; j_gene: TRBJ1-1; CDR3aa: CASKPSVNTEAFF
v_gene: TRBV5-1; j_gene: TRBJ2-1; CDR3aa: CASSYPTPGYNEQFF
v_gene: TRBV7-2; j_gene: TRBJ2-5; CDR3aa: CASSLKGPQETQYF
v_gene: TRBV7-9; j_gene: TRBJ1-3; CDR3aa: CASRQTGSDTIYF
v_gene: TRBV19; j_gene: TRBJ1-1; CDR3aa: CASKPGRSNTEAFF
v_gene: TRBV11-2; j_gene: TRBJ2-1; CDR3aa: CASSRTSAASEQFF
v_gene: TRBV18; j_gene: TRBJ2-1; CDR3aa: CASSRSLAGVDEQFF
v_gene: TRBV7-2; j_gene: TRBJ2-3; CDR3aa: CASSLGAGRGTDTQYF
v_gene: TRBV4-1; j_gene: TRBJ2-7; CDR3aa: CASSQAISREYEQYF
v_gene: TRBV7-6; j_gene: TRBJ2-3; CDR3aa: CASSLEALDRQGDTQYF
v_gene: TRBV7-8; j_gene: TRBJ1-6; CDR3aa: CASSPGGTGISPLHF
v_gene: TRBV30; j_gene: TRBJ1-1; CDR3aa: CAWSAGGYTEAFF
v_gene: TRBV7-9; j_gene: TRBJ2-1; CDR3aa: CASSFDNREF
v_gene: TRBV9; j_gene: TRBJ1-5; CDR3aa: CASSVGGYGQPQHF
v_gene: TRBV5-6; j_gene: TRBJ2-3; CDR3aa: CASSRPGQGGNTQYF